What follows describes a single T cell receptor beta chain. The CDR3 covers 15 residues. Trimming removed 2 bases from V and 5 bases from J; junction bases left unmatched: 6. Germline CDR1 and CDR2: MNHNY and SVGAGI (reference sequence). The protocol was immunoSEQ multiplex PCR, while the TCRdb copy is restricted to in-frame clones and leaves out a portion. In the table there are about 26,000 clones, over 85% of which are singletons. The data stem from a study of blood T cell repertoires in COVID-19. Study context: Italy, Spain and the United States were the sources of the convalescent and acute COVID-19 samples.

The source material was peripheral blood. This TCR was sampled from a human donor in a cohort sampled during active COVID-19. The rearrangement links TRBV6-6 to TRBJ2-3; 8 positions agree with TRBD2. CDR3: CASSYPGGAGDTQYF. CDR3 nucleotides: TGTGCCAGCAGTTACCCGGGGGGGGCTGGAGATACGCAGTATTTT.